This T cell receptor beta chain was obtained from a study of blood T cells in healthy people across ages. Germline loops: CDR1 SEHNR, CDR2 FQNEAQ (reference sequence). This CDR3 comprises 14 residues. Trimming removed 3 bases from V and 5 bases from J, with 13 bases in between. This clonotype showed up just a few times. A second PCR, run for about 6 to 11 cycles, used a sample-barcoded 5' primer plus a J-beta primer mix. TCRdb independently ran MiXCR on the 5' RACE reads; one entry per CDR3 protein. The repertoire holds 730,000 or so distinct CDR3 sequences, with over 40% as singletons. Total RNA, at least 5.5 micrograms per sample, was extracted from PBMCs.

The chain has TRBV7-9 and TRBJ1-2; D is unresolved. Sequencing used blood. The source is an elderly man in good health. DNA of the CDR3: TGTGCCAGCAGCTTTGGCGGGGTTGGGTATGGCTACACCTTC. Translation gives CASSFGGVGYGYTF. Full variable domain (rest looked up from reference TRBV7-9 and TRBJ1-2): DTGVSQNPRHKITKRGQNVTFRCDPISEHNRLYWYRQTLGQGPEFLTYFQNEAQLEKSRLLSDRFSAERPKGSFSTLEIQRTEQGDSAMYLCASSFGGVGYGYTFGSGTRLTVV.